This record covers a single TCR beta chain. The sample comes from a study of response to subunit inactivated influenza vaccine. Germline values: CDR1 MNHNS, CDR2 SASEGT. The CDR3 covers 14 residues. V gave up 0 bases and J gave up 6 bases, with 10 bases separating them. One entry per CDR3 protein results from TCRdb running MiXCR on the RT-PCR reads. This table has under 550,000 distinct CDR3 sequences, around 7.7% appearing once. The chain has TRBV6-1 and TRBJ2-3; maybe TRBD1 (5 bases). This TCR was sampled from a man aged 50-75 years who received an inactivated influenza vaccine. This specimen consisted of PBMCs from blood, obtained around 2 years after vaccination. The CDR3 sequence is CASSEAGAADTQYF. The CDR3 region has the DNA TGTGCCAGCAGTGAAGCAGGGGCGGCGGATACGCAGTATTTT.